The 10 T cell receptor beta chains given below trace back to one sample, sequenced in a study of blood T cell repertoires in COVID-19. This table comes from immunoSEQ multiplex PCR, and its TCRdb copy is limited to in-frame clones, with some not included. Counted here are about 330,000 clones, about 90% occurring once; the ten biggest clones make up 5.3%. Sequenced material: PBMCs or T cells enriched from blood (not recorded which). The receptor set was obtained from a woman aged 30 to 39 who had recovered from COVID-19.

The chain uses TRBV10-1 and TRBJ2-3, with TRBD2 identical over 9 bases. The length of the CDR3 is 13 residues. Germline CDR1 is WNHNN and CDR2 is SYGVQD (reference sequence). V dropped 8 bases and J dropped 1; count of bases not matched to a gene: 1. The CDR3 loop reads CASRTSGTDTQYF. Here the CDR3 DNA reads TGCGCCAGCCGGACTAGCGGCACAGATACGCAGTATTTT.

This clone was counted once. The chain uses TRBV2 and TRBJ2-5, with D perhaps TRBD1 (6 bases). This CDR3 spans 14 amino acids. CDR1 is SNHLY and CDR2 is FYNNEI in the germline V gene. V was pared by 5 bases and J by 0 bases, with 10 bases between. The DNA for the CDR3 is TGTGCCAGCAGTTACGACAGGAACCAAGAGACCCAGTACTTC. Its protein is CASSYDRNQETQYF. The full variable domain, rest sourced from reference TRBV2 and TRBJ2-5, is EPEVTQTPSHQVTQMGQEVILRCVPISNHLYFYWYRQILGQKVEFLVSFYNNEISEKSEIFDDQFSVERPDGSNFTLKIRSTKLEDSAMYFCASSYDRNQETQYFGPGTRLLVL.

The chain links TRBV30 to TRBJ1-2, with D hard to call. Trimming removed 1 base from V and 8 bases from J, with 11 bases in between. This CDR3 contains 12 residues. The germline gives CDR1 GTSNPN, CDR2 SVGIG (reference sequence). The CDR3 DNA sequence: TGTGCCTGGAGTGATACTAGGAGGGGCTACACCTTC. Protein product: CAWSDTRRGYTF. Complete variable domain (other parts from reference TRBV30 and TRBJ1-2): SQTIHQWPATLVQPVGSPLSLECTVEGTSNPNLYWYRQAAGRGLQLLFYSVGIGQISSEVPQNLSASRPQDRQFILSSKKLLLSDSGFYLCAWSDTRRGYTFGSGTRLTVV.

The chain uses TRBV9 and TRBJ1-2; 7 positions agree with TRBD1. The CDR3 extends over 15 amino acids. Germline V gene sequence: CDR1 SGDLS, CDR2 YYNGEE. The V gene end was trimmed by 4 bases and the J gene end by 3 bases; junction bases not matched to a gene: 9. For the CDR3, the DNA is TGTGCCAGCAGCCTCAGAAACAGGGGAGACTATGGCTACACCTTC. This translates into CASSLRNRGDYGYTF.

J is TRBJ1-1 and V is TRBV15, with a possible D match to TRBD1 (6 bases). The length of the CDR3 is 18 residues. V was cut by 3 bases and J by 4 bases, with 24 bases left in between. The germline gives CDR1 LNHNV, CDR2 YYDKDF (reference sequence). DNA for the CDR3: TGTGCCACCAGCAGGGCCCGCGGGGGGGCGCTTAAGCCCACTGAAGCTTTCTTT. This codes for CATSRARGGALKPTEAFF.

This clone was seen only once. V usage is TRBV6-2 or TRBV6-3 and J usage is TRBJ2-7, with 11 nucleotides matching TRBD2. The CDR3 extends over 16 amino acids. V was pared by 4 bases and J by 0 bases, with 5 bases of the junction left unmatched. Germline values: CDR1 MNHEY, CDR2 SVGEGT. The CDR3 region is CASSFSSGGFSYEQYF. Written as DNA, the CDR3 is TGTGCCAGCAGTTTCTCTAGCGGGGGGTTCTCCTACGAGCAGTACTTC.

The chain has TRBV18 and TRBJ1-2, with unresolved D. The germline V gene encodes CDR1 KGHSH and CDR2 LQKENI. The CDR3 has 15 amino acids. Trimming stripped 4 bases from V and 4 bases from J, with 16 bases between. The CDR3 protein is CASSLDLDTLYGYTF. CDR3 sequence (DNA): TGTGCCAGCTCACTCGACCTAGATACCCTCTATGGCTACACCTTC. Based on the CDR3 plus reference TRBV18 and TRBJ1-2, the full variable domain is NAGVMQNPRHLVRRRGQEARLRCSPMKGHSHVYWYRQLPEEGLKFMVYLQKENIIDESGMPKERFSAEFPKEGPSILRIQQVVRGDSAAYFCASSLDLDTLYGYTFGSGTRLTVV.

The rearrangement joins TRBV14 to TRBJ2-1; TRBD2 might be the D (6 bases). V lost 0 bases and J 9 bases, leaving 15 bases between the germline ends. The germline V gene encodes CDR1 SGHDN and CDR2 FVKESK. The CDR3 is 15 amino acids. CDR3 sequence: CASSQDQDPGSEQFF. CDR3 in DNA: TGTGCCAGCAGCCAAGATCAGGACCCCGGGAGTGAGCAGTTCTTC.

The J gene is TRBJ2-3, the V gene TRBV6-6, with TRBD2 matching 11 bases. The CDR3 consists of 15 residues. CDR1 and CDR2 from the germline V gene are MNHNY and SVGAGI (reference sequence). V dropped 4 bases and J dropped 6; count of bases not matched to a gene: 6. The CDR3 spells CASSLAGGPTDTQYF. DNA of the CDR3: TGTGCCAGCAGTTTAGCGGGGGGGCCCACGGATACGCAGTATTTT.

This clone has just one count. The V and J genes are TRBV5-1 and TRBJ1-1; 7 bases line up with TRBD1. The CDR3 runs to 14 residues. Germline values: CDR1 SGHRS, CDR2 YFSETQ. With 4 bases clipped from V and 1 base from J, the junction kept 4 bases outside the gene matches. CDR3 sequence (DNA): TGCGCCAGCAGCGACTGGACAGGGAACACTGAAGCTTTCTTT. It yields the protein CASSDWTGNTEAFF. The whole variable domain, filled in from reference TRBV5-1 and TRBJ1-1, reads KAGVTQTPRYLIKTRGQQVTLSCSPISGHRSVSWYQQTPGQGLQFLFEYFSETQRNKGNFPGRFSGRQFSNSRSEMNVSTLELGDSALYLCASSDWTGNTEAFFGQGTRLTVV.